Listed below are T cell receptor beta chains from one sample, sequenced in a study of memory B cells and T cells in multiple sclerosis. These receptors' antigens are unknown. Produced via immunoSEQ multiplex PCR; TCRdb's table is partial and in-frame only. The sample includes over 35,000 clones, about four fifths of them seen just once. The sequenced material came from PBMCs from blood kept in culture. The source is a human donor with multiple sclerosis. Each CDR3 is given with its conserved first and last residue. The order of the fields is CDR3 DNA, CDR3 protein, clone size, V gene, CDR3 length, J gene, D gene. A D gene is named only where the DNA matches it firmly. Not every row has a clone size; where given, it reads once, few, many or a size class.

CDR3 DNA: TGTGCCAGTAGTATAGCAAGCACCGGGGAGCTGTTTTTT; CDR3 protein: CASSIASTGELFF; clone size: NA; V gene: TRBV19; CDR3 length: 13; J gene: TRBJ2-2; D gene: NA
CDR3 DNA: TGTGCCAGCAGTACAGGCCTAGCGGGCGAGCAGTACTTC; CDR3 protein: CASSTGLAGEQYF; clone size: NA; V gene: TRBV27; CDR3 length: 13; J gene: TRBJ2-7; D gene: TRBD2
CDR3 DNA: TGTGCCTGGGGCGCCACCCGGAACCCTAATGAAAAACTGTTTTTT; CDR3 protein: CAWGATRNPNEKLFF; clone size: few; V gene: TRBV30; CDR3 length: 15; J gene: TRBJ1-4; D gene: NA
CDR3 DNA: TGTGCCAGCAGCAAGGGACTGCAATCCCAAGAGACCCAGTACTTC; CDR3 protein: CASSKGLQSQETQYF; clone size: NA; V gene: TRBV5-6; CDR3 length: 15; J gene: TRBJ2-5; D gene: NA
CDR3 DNA: TGTGCCAGCAGTTTGGTCACGGATTATAGCAATCAGCCCCAGCATTTT; CDR3 protein: CASSLVTDYSNQPQHF; clone size: NA; V gene: TRBV28; CDR3 length: 16; J gene: TRBJ1-5; D gene: NA
CDR3 DNA: TGTGCCAGCAGCCGCACAAATTACGAGCAGTACTTC; CDR3 protein: CASSRTNYEQYF; clone size: NA; V gene: TRBV7-9; CDR3 length: 12; J gene: TRBJ2-7; D gene: NA
CDR3 DNA: TGCAGCGTTGCCGAAGGTCGCAATCAGCCCCAGCATTTT; CDR3 protein: CSVAEGRNQPQHF; clone size: NA; V gene: TRBV29-1; CDR3 length: 13; J gene: TRBJ1-5; D gene: NA
CDR3 DNA: TGTGCCAGCAGTTCACAGGGCATGGGTTCACCCCTCCACTTT; CDR3 protein: CASSSQGMGSPLHF; clone size: NA; V gene: TRBV6-5; CDR3 length: 14; J gene: TRBJ1-6; D gene: NA
CDR3 DNA: TGTGCCAGCAGCTTAGCCCCCAGGGATGGAAACTACACCTTC; CDR3 protein: CASSLAPRDGNYTF; clone size: NA; V gene: TRBV7-2; CDR3 length: 14; J gene: TRBJ1-2; D gene: NA
CDR3 DNA: TGTGCCAGCGGCTCAGCGGGGGCTACGGATACGCAGTATTTT; CDR3 protein: CASGSAGATDTQYF; clone size: NA; V gene: TRBV27; CDR3 length: 14; J gene: TRBJ2-3; D gene: TRBD2
CDR3 DNA: TGTGCCAGCAGTTCCGTGACACCTTGGGGCACTGAAGCTTTCTTT; CDR3 protein: CASSSVTPWGTEAFF; clone size: NA; V gene: TRBV28; CDR3 length: 15; J gene: TRBJ1-1; D gene: NA
CDR3 DNA: TGTGCCAGTAGTATGACAGGTCCCACTGAAGCTTTCTTT; CDR3 protein: CASSMTGPTEAFF; clone size: NA; V gene: TRBV19; CDR3 length: 13; J gene: TRBJ1-1; D gene: NA
CDR3 DNA: TGTGCCAGCAGTACCCGGGACTCCTCGGGCCTCTCTGGGGCCAACGTCCTGACTTTC; CDR3 protein: CASSTRDSSGLSGANVLTF; clone size: NA; V gene: TRBV28; CDR3 length: 19; J gene: TRBJ2-6; D gene: NA
CDR3 DNA: TGCGCCAGCAGCCTAAGCTTGGTCAACACTGAAGCTTTCTTT; CDR3 protein: CASSLSLVNTEAFF; clone size: NA; V gene: TRBV5-1; CDR3 length: 14; J gene: TRBJ1-1; D gene: NA
CDR3 DNA: TGTGCCAGCAGCTTGGGACTAGCGATTGAAGAGCAGTTCTTC; CDR3 protein: CASSLGLAIEEQFF; clone size: NA; V gene: TRBV5-8; CDR3 length: 14; J gene: TRBJ2-1; D gene: TRBD2
CDR3 DNA: TGTGCCAGCAGTTCGATCGGGGGATCCACTGAAGCTTTCTTT; CDR3 protein: CASSSIGGSTEAFF; clone size: NA; V gene: TRBV27; CDR3 length: 14; J gene: TRBJ1-1; D gene: NA
CDR3 DNA: TGCGCCAGCAGCCAAGGCTTCGGCGGACTAAGGGGTGGCTACACCTTC; CDR3 protein: CASSQGFGGLRGGYTF; clone size: NA; V gene: TRBV4-1; CDR3 length: 16; J gene: TRBJ1-2; D gene: NA
CDR3 DNA: TGCGCCAGCAGCTTTACAGGGTCAGTAGGCACTGAAGCTTTCTTT; CDR3 protein: CASSFTGSVGTEAFF; clone size: NA; V gene: TRBV5-1; CDR3 length: 15; J gene: TRBJ1-1; D gene: NA
CDR3 DNA: TGTGCCAGCAGGGGAGGACTAGCGGGGGGCTACAATGAGCAGTTCTTC; CDR3 protein: CASRGGLAGGYNEQFF; clone size: NA; V gene: TRBV6-6; CDR3 length: 16; J gene: TRBJ2-1; D gene: TRBD2
CDR3 DNA: TGTGCCAGCAGTTCCCCTTTGACGGACGTATCGAACACCGGGGAGCTGTTTTTT; CDR3 protein: CASSSPLTDVSNTGELFF; clone size: NA; V gene: TRBV28; CDR3 length: 18; J gene: TRBJ2-2; D gene: NA
CDR3 DNA: TGTGCCAGCACTCCGGGACACCCCTCCTACGAGCAGTACTTC; CDR3 protein: CASTPGHPSYEQYF; clone size: NA; V gene: TRBV7-2; CDR3 length: 14; J gene: TRBJ2-7; D gene: NA
CDR3 DNA: TGTGCCAGCAGTTTAGAACCCGGGACGCAGTACTTC; CDR3 protein: CASSLEPGTQYF; clone size: NA; V gene: TRBV6-6; CDR3 length: 12; J gene: TRBJ2-7; D gene: NA
CDR3 DNA: TGTGCCACAACTCAGACAGGGAACTCTGGAAACACCATATATTTT; CDR3 protein: CATTQTGNSGNTIYF; clone size: few; V gene: TRBV10-3; CDR3 length: 15; J gene: TRBJ1-3; D gene: TRBD1
CDR3 DNA: TGTGCCAGTAGTCTGGCAGGCCAACCTTATGGCTACACCTTC; CDR3 protein: CASSLAGQPYGYTF; clone size: NA; V gene: TRBV19; CDR3 length: 14; J gene: TRBJ1-2; D gene: NA
CDR3 DNA: TGTGCCAGTAGTATTGGCGGGGGGGCCACAGATACGCAGTATTTT; CDR3 protein: CASSIGGGATDTQYF; clone size: NA; V gene: TRBV19; CDR3 length: 15; J gene: TRBJ2-3; D gene: TRBD2
CDR3 DNA: TGTGCCAGCAGCACTAGCGGGGGGGCAGATACGCAGTATTTT; CDR3 protein: CASSTSGGADTQYF; clone size: NA; V gene: TRBV7-2; CDR3 length: 14; J gene: TRBJ2-3; D gene: TRBD2
CDR3 DNA: TGTGCCAGCAGTTACTCGAACAGGCCACAGAATGGCTACACCTTC; CDR3 protein: CASSYSNRPQNGYTF; clone size: NA; V gene: TRBV6-5; CDR3 length: 15; J gene: TRBJ1-2; D gene: NA
CDR3 DNA: TGCGCCAGCAGCTTGGATAGTCCCTCCTACGAGCAGTACTTC; CDR3 protein: CASSLDSPSYEQYF; clone size: NA; V gene: TRBV5-1; CDR3 length: 14; J gene: TRBJ2-7; D gene: NA
CDR3 DNA: TGTGCCAGCTCACCACCAAACCGGAACACTGAAGCTTTCTTT; CDR3 protein: CASSPPNRNTEAFF; clone size: NA; V gene: TRBV18; CDR3 length: 14; J gene: TRBJ1-1; D gene: NA
CDR3 DNA: TGTGCCAGCAGACAGGGGAATAGCAATCAGCCCCAGCATTTT; CDR3 protein: CASRQGNSNQPQHF; clone size: NA; V gene: TRBV6-1; CDR3 length: 14; J gene: TRBJ1-5; D gene: TRBD1
CDR3 DNA: TGTGCCAGCAGGCCCGACAGGGGAGTTGAAAAACTGTTTTTT; CDR3 protein: CASRPDRGVEKLFF; clone size: NA; V gene: TRBV7-9; CDR3 length: 14; J gene: TRBJ1-4; D gene: TRBD1
CDR3 DNA: TGTGCCAGCAGCTTAGGTACCTGGGAAGCTTTCTTT; CDR3 protein: CASSLGTWEAFF; clone size: once; V gene: TRBV7-2; CDR3 length: 12; J gene: TRBJ1-1; D gene: NA
CDR3 DNA: TGCGCCAGCAGCTTGGTGGAGGTAGCCTCTGGAAACACCATATATTTT; CDR3 protein: CASSLVEVASGNTIYF; clone size: NA; V gene: TRBV5-1; CDR3 length: 16; J gene: TRBJ1-3; D gene: NA
CDR3 DNA: TGTGCCTGGAGTGAGGGGGGAACCTATAATTCACCCCTCCACTTT; CDR3 protein: CAWSEGGTYNSPLHF; clone size: NA; V gene: TRBV30; CDR3 length: 15; J gene: TRBJ1-6; D gene: NA
CDR3 DNA: TGTGCCAGCAGTCGGCGGAGCTCCTATAATTCACCCCTCCACTTT; CDR3 protein: CASSRRSSYNSPLHF; clone size: NA; V gene: TRBV25-1; CDR3 length: 15; J gene: TRBJ1-6; D gene: NA
CDR3 DNA: TGCGCCAGCAGCCATCCACAGGGGAACACCGGGGAGCTGTTTTTT; CDR3 protein: CASSHPQGNTGELFF; clone size: NA; V gene: TRBV4-1; CDR3 length: 15; J gene: TRBJ2-2; D gene: NA
CDR3 DNA: TGCAGCGCTAGCAGGGGACAGGGAGGGAAAGAGACCCAGTACTTC; CDR3 protein: CSASRGQGGKETQYF; clone size: few; V gene: TRBV29-1; CDR3 length: 15; J gene: TRBJ2-5; D gene: TRBD1
CDR3 DNA: TGTGCCATCGGGAAACAGGTTCTTTCGGGTCTGGGGCCCCAGCATTTT; CDR3 protein: CAIGKQVLSGLGPQHF; clone size: once; V gene: TRBV28; CDR3 length: 16; J gene: TRBJ1-5; D gene: NA
CDR3 DNA: TGTGCCAGCAGTTACTCGGTCCCCCGGGGGCAGCCCCAGCATTTT; CDR3 protein: CASSYSVPRGQPQHF; clone size: NA; V gene: TRBV6-5; CDR3 length: 15; J gene: TRBJ1-5; D gene: NA
CDR3 DNA: TGCAGCGTCGCCGGGACAGGGTTAACTGAAGCTTTCTTT; CDR3 protein: CSVAGTGLTEAFF; clone size: NA; V gene: TRBV29-1; CDR3 length: 13; J gene: TRBJ1-1; D gene: TRBD1
CDR3 DNA: TGTGCCATCAGTGAGTCTGGAAACACCATATATTTT; CDR3 protein: CAISESGNTIYF; clone size: NA; V gene: TRBV10-3; CDR3 length: 12; J gene: TRBJ1-3; D gene: NA
CDR3 DNA: TGTGCCTGGAGTGTAAGTATGGGAACCACTGAAGCTTTCTTT; CDR3 protein: CAWSVSMGTTEAFF; clone size: NA; V gene: TRBV30; CDR3 length: 14; J gene: TRBJ1-1; D gene: NA
CDR3 DNA: TGTGCCAGCAAGAGGAGCGGGGACACCGGGGAGCTGTTTTTT; CDR3 protein: CASKRSGDTGELFF; clone size: NA; V gene: TRBV9; CDR3 length: 14; J gene: TRBJ2-2; D gene: TRBD2
CDR3 DNA: TGTGCCAGCAGCCAAGATTACGGGAACATTAATTCACCCCTCCACTTT; CDR3 protein: CASSQDYGNINSPLHF; clone size: NA; V gene: TRBV14; CDR3 length: 16; J gene: TRBJ1-6; D gene: NA